This T cell receptor (beta chain) was observed in a study of blood T cell repertoires in COVID-19. Study as a whole: The United States, Italy and Spain were the sources of the acute and convalescent COVID-19 samples.

This CDR3 is 16 amino acids long. V was cut by 3 bases and J by 6 bases, with 19 bases left in between. CDR1 and CDR2 from the germline V gene are SGHTS and YDEGEE. Some clones are missing from TCRdb's copy, which holds only in-frame ones; the method was immunoSEQ multiplex PCR. The sample has about 30,000 clones, 91% seen once. The sequence was obtained from a human donor with active COVID-19. The donor label of this sample is uncertain. The chain uses TRBV5-8 and TRBJ1-5; D may be TRBD1 (5 bases). Sequenced input: peripheral blood. The CDR3 sequence: CASSSGLGVGSQPQHF. In DNA form, the CDR3 reads TGTGCCAGCAGCTCGGGTCTAGGGGTCGGGAGTCAGCCCCAGCATTTT.